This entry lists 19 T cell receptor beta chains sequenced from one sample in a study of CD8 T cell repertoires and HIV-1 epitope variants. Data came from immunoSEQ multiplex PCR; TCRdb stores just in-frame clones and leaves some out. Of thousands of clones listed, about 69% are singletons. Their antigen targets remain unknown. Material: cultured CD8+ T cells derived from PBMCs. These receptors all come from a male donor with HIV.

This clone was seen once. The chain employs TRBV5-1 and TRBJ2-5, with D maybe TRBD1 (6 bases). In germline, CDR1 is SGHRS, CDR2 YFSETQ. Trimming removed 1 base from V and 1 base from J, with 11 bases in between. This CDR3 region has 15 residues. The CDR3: CASSLNRAGQETQYF. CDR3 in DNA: TGCGCCAGCAGCTTGAACAGGGCGGGCCAAGAGACCCAGTACTTC.

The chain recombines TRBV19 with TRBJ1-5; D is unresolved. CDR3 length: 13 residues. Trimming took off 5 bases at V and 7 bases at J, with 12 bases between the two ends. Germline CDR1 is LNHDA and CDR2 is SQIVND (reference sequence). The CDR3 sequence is CASSLDEIQPQHF. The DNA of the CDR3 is TGTGCCAGTAGTCTCGACGAAATCCAGCCCCAGCATTTT.

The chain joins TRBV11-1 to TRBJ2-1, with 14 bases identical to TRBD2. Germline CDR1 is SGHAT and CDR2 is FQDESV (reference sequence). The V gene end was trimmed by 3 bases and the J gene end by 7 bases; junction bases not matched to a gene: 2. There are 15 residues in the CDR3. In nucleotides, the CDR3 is TGTGCCAGCAGCTTTGGGACTAGCGGGAGTAATGAGCAGTTCTTC. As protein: CASSFGTSGSNEQFF.

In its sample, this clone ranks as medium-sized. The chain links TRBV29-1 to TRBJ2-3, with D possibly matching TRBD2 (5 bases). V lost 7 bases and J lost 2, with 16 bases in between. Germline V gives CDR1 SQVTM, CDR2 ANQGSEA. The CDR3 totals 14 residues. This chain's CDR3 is CSAAGTESTDTQYF. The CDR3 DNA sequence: TGCAGCGCGGCGGGCACCGAGTCCACAGATACGCAGTATTTT.

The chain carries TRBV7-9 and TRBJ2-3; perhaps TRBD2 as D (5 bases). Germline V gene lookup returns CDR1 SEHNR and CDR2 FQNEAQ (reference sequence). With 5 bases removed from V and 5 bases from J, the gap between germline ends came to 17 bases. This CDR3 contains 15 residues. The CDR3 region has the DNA TGTGCCAGCAGCCTCCCCCGGGGTCCGGGAGATACGCAGTATTTT. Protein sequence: CASSLPRGPGDTQYF.

This CDR3 is CASSEGGTHNEQFF. CDR3 nucleotides: TGCGCCAGCAGTGAAGGAGGGACACACAATGAGCAGTTCTTC. The chain links TRBV10-1 to TRBJ2-1; D is possibly TRBD1 or TRBD2 (6 bases each). V gave up 3 bases and J gave up 5 bases, with 11 bases separating them. The CDR3 runs 14 residues. Germline loops: CDR1 WNHNN, CDR2 SYGVQD (reference sequence).

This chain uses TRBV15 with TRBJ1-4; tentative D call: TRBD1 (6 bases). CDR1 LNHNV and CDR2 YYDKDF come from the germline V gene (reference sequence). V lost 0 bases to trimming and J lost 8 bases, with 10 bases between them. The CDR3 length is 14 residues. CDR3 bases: TGTGCCACCAGCAGAGACAGGGGTGGGGAAAAACTGTTTTTT. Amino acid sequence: CATSRDRGGEKLFF.

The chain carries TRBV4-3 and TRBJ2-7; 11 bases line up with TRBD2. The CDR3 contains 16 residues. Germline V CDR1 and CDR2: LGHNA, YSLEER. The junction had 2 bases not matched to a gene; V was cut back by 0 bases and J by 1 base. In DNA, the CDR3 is TGCGCCAGCAGCCAAGATCTAGCGGGGGGATCCTACGAGCAGTACTTC. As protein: CASSQDLAGGSYEQYF.

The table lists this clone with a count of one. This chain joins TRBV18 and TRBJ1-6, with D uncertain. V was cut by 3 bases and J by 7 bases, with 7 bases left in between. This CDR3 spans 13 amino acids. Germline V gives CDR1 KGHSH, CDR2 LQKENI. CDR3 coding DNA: TGTGCCAGCTCACCCCGGGAAAATTCACCCCTCCACTTT. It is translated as CASSPRENSPLHF.

CDR3 protein: CASSPAGGRGYGYTF. In DNA form, the CDR3 reads TGTGCCAGCAGCCCGGCAGGGGGTCGGGGCTATGGCTACACCTTC. This chain uses TRBV9 with TRBJ1-2; the match to TRBD1 covers 7 bases. From germline, CDR1 is SGDLS and CDR2 YYNGEE. The CDR3 runs to 15 residues. Trimming removed 4 bases from V and 4 bases from J; junction bases left unmatched: 10.

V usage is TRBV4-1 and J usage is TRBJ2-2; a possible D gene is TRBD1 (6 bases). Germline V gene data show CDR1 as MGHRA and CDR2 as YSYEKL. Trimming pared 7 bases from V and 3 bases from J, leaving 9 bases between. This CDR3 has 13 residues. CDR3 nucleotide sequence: TGCGCCAGCAAAGGGGGAGACACCGGGGAGCTGTTTTTT. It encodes CASKGGDTGELFF.

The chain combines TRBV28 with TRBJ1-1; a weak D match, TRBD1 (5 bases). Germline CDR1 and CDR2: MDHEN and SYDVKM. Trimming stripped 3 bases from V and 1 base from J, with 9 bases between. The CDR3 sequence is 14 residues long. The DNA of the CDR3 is TGTGCCAGCAGTTTCCGGGGGGGGAACACTGAAGCTTTCTTT. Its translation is CASSFRGGNTEAFF.

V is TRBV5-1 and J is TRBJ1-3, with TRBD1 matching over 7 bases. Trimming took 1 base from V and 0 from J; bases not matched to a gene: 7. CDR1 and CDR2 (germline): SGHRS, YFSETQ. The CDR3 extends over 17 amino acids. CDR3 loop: CASSLRTGTYSGNTIYF. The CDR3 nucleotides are TGCGCCAGCAGCTTGAGGACAGGAACCTACTCTGGAAACACCATATATTTT.

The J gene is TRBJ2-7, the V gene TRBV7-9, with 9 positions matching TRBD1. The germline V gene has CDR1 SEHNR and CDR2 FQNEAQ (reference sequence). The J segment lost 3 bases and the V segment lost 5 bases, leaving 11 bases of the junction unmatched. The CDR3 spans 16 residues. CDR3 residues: CASSPWTGDFLYEQYF. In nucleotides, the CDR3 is TGTGCCAGCAGCCCGTGGACAGGGGACTTTCTCTACGAGCAGTACTTC.

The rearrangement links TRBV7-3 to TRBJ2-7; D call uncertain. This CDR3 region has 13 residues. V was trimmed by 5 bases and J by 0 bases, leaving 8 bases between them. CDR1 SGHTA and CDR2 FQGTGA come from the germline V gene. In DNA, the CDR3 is TGTGCCAGCAGCGAAGGGCCCTCCTACGAGCAGTACTTC. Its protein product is CASSEGPSYEQYF.

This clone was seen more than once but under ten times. CDR3 sequence reads: CATTGGSGELFF. The CDR3 bases are TGTGCCACCACAGGGGGCTCCGGGGAGCTGTTTTTT. The chain employs TRBV15 and TRBJ2-2; 8 bases map to TRBD1. The germline V gene has CDR1 LNHNV and CDR2 YYDKDF (reference sequence). The CDR3 totals 12 residues. Trimming at V came to 7 bases and at J to 6 bases, leaving 1 base not matched to a gene.

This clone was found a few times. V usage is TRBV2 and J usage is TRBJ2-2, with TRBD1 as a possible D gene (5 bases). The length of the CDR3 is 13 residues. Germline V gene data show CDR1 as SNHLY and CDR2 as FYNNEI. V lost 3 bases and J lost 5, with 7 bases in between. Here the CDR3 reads CASSDRATGELFF. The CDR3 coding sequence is TGTGCCAGCAGTGACAGGGCTACCGGGGAGCTGTTTTTT.

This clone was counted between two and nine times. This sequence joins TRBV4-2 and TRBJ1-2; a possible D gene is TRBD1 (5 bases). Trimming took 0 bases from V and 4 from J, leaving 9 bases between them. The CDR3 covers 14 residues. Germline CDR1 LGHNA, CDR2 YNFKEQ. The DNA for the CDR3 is TGTGCCAGCAGCCAAGAAGTGAGGGGCTATGGCTACACCTTC. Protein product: CASSQEVRGYGYTF.

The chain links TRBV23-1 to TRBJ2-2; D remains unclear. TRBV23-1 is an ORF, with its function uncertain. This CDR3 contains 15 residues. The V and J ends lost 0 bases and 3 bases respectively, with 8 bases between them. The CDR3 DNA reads TGCGCCAGCAGTCAATCGACCCTCTACACCGGGGAGCTGTTTTTT. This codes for CASSQSTLYTGELFF.